This T cell receptor (beta chain) was obtained from a study of blood T cell repertoires in COVID-19. Across the study: T cells, B-cell-depleted T cells, or PBMCs provided the cDNA or gDNA that served as material.

Some clones are missing from TCRdb's copy, which holds only in-frame ones; the method was immunoSEQ multiplex PCR. Of 24,000 or so clones listed, roughly 87% are singletons. This clone was seen a single time. With V trimmed by 4 bases and J by 2 bases, 13 bases remained unmatched. This CDR3 has 17 amino acids. Germline CDR1 and CDR2: LGHNA and YNFKEQ. The sample consisted of peripheral blood. This clonotype originated in a human donor in a cohort sampled during active COVID-19. The donor label of this sample is uncertain. The chain links TRBV4-2 to TRBJ2-7; 8 positions agree with TRBD2. This CDR3 reads CASSLRGGSGAAYEQYF. CDR3 nucleotides: TGTGCCAGCAGCCTAAGAGGTGGTAGCGGGGCGGCCTACGAGCAGTACTTC.